This record concerns one TCR beta chain sequence. The antigen is unknown. This sample is drawn from a study of cytomegalovirus exposure and HLA in healthy donors. Notes on the study in general: Three CMV-associated chains proved CMV antigen-specific in vitro. Reported findings show TCR beta sequences accurately forecast HLA-A and HLA-B alleles in most subjects. Available immune exposure information was restricted to CMV serostatus only.

PCR involved 60 Vbeta and 13 Jbeta primers. Clones were read by immunoSEQ multiplex PCR, and TCRdb kept only the in-frame ones, dropping some. This sample has more than 200,000 clones, with about 80% found just once. Unrecorded immune exposures were likely, despite nominal health at sampling. The origin of this receptor is a man aged 35 to 55 in good health and CMV-seronegative. What was sequenced was PBMCs.

The DNA of the CDR3 is TGTGCCAGCAGCTTGGCCGGAGGCGGTGAAGCTTTCTTT. This gives the protein CASSLAGGGEAFF. The chain carries TRBV5-8 and TRBJ1-1; no clear D. Between the trimmed V and J ends, which lost 0 bases and 7 bases, there was a span of 10 bases. Germline CDR1 is SGHTS and CDR2 is YDEGEE. This CDR3 is built from 13 residues. The full variable domain, in which reference TRBV5-8 and TRBJ1-1 provide the parts outside the CDR3, is EAGVTQSPTHLIKTRGQQATLRCSPISGHTSVYWYQQALGLGLQFLLWYDEGEERNRGNFPPRFSGRQFPNYSSELNVNALELEDSALYLCASSLAGGGEAFFGQGTRLTVV.